Given below is one T cell receptor beta chain in context. Its antigen is not yet known. No base quality values were provided; no much bigger clone lies one nucleotide off. This sample was taken from a study of cytomegalovirus exposure and HLA in healthy donors (TCRdb year 2017). For the study in its entirety: In an earlier analysis of some 610 of the donors, approximately 260 Gb of sequence data and about 110 million unique TCR beta sequences from roughly 180 million T cells were reported. In a later analysis, previously published TCR beta repertoires from several hundred donors were re-analyzed and high-resolution HLA genotyping was added so that TCR occurrence patterns could be studied. All discovery cohort repertoires had been generated on a single sequencing platform. The aim of the study was to test whether cataloging public T cell receptors could identify signatures of past pathogen exposure. Of the 300 to 450 genotyped donors, over 70% fell in the genetic ancestry cluster associated with self-reported Caucasian donors. Donor age, sex, ethnicity and CMV serostatus were compiled together with the repertoire data. Along with the approximately 600-subject first cohort, a separate validation cohort of over 90 different subjects was used. Across approximately 400 genotyped donors of the cohort, an average of about 240,000 unique TCR beta nucleotide sequences per donor were sequenced, and around 19% of those sequences were non-productive. In a later genetic analysis, genome-wide SNP genotypes for about three fifths of the 666 donors were used, and that subset was treated as a discovery cohort. To predict cytomegalovirus infection status, the study brought together high-throughput TCR immunosequencing, statistical association of individual TCRs with disease status, and machine learning. To decide whether each TCR beta V gene segment behaved as functional or pseudogenic, an earlier analysis of nearly 600 of the donors relied on high-throughput TCR beta sequencing. Both class I and class II loci were covered by HLA typing, at four-digit resolution. Rather than drawing on any new phenotypic data, the later analysis identified candidate immune exposures from TCR beta sequences and the way those sequences occurred across donors. The number of typed donors differed by locus: roughly 629-630 for A, B, C, DRB1 and DQB1; some 540 for DQA1; approximately 600 for DPA1; and about 450 for DPB1. The T cell repertoires of several hundred subjects were profiled by immunosequencing and related to cytomegalovirus serostatus. An early release covering roughly 580 HLA-typed donors comprised approximately 300 gigabases of sequencing data and approximately 80 million unique TCR sequences. Roughly 5 DR-DQ haplotypes were handled as single units for association and clustering, since linkage in the cohort was strong. On the study overall, not on this receptor specifically: This cohort had only TCR beta chains sequenced, and the lack of alpha or paired-chain data limited which features could be detected. A later analysis associated about 17,000 TCR beta sequences with specific HLA alleles at a false discovery rate of 0.05. According to a later analysis, parvovirus B19, influenza, CMV and Epstein-Barr virus appeared linked to several top co-occurrence clusters. Immune exposure information for the cohort was limited to CMV serostatus. A further reported finding was that TCR beta sequences accurately predicted the HLA-A and HLA-B alleles for most subjects in the first cohort. An earlier analysis of approximately 600 of the donors showed that most TCR beta V segments appeared in productive rearrangements either about 90% or about 30% of the time, which broadly matched IMGT annotations. In a later genetic analysis, a missense DCLRE1C variant was associated with V-gene and J-gene trimming of TCR beta chains, and the association was replicated in an independent cohort. A cluster of highly shared sequence variants was judged likely to represent a technical artifact of the sequencing pipeline. Because HLA typing was unavailable for some donors at each locus, only the typed subset was used in association tests. In a later analysis, the rate of TCR association differed among HLA loci, with DRB1 alleles having the most associated TCRs and HLA-C alleles having the fewest. Assigning TCR associations to individual alleles was difficult when HLA alleles, especially DR and DQ, strongly co-occurred. Compared with equally common non-associated chains, HLA-associated TCR beta chains in a later analysis were more clonally expanded and had lower generation probabilities. According to the authors, the approach could potentially be generalized to other disease states and immunological phenotypes. Because counts were too low, fewer than 20 rarely observed V segments, including chromosome 9 orphons, were excluded from the earlier analysis of several hundred of the donors. In vitro tests confirmed that a few of the cytomegalovirus-associated TCR beta chains recognize cytomegalovirus antigens. Across donors, most TCR sequences were observed very rarely, whereas some public TCRs were present in many individuals. Presence/absence analyses assumed roughly uniform sequencing depth across donors, an assumption that may not hold. Some IMGT-functional V segments, including TRBV6-2 and TRBV6-3, could not be told apart with the 87-base-pair reads, so those segments were excluded. A later analysis found that most CMV-associated TCR beta chains appeared HLA-restricted, with HLA associations seemingly driven largely by CMV exposure. Compared with the roughly 670-donor mean, donors in an Asian-associated ancestry cluster had fewer N-insertions in productive TCRs, according to a later genetic analysis. In both the original and validation cohorts, the classifier was reported to diagnose cytomegalovirus status with high specificity and sensitivity. The study gave a list of under 200 TCR beta chains associated with cytomegalovirus. Correlated functional status among segregating V segments might reflect linkage disequilibrium, but an unknown experimental factor could not be ruled out.

In total, 666 healthy bone marrow donors made up the cohort. All cohort members were sampled while nominally healthy, although unrecorded immune exposures were likely present. The donor tested CMV seronegative, placing the donor among the 350 to 400 seronegative members of the cohort. A peripheral blood sample was provided by each donor, and peripheral blood mononuclear cells were used for TCR beta sequencing. The Qiagen DNeasy Blood Extraction Kit was used to extract genomic DNA from the blood cell samples. Library prep was done by the immunoSEQ multiplex PCR assay. For the multiplex PCR, a mixture combining 60 forward primers for TCR Vbeta segments and 13 reverse primers for TCR Jbeta segments was used. A multiplex PCR assay on genomic DNA amplified the CDR3 region of rearranged TCR beta genes. Amplified TCR beta libraries were sequenced as 87-base-pair reads on the Illumina HiSeq System. Per the original workflow: Across the 670 or so repertoires, a later analysis counted tens of millions of unique TCR beta chains, 8.5 million to 12 million of which were shared by at least two donors. A nearest-neighbor algorithm error-corrected the raw reads and collapsed the reads into unique sequences, merging closely related sequences to remove PCR and sequencing errors. To assign V, D and J gene segments, CDR3 sequences were aligned to IMGT reference sequences. For a sequence to be retained, a match of at least six nucleotides to both a V gene segment and a J gene segment was required. A rearrangement was called productive if the CDR3 had no stop codons and remained in frame with V and J, and every other rearrangement was called non-productive. Following IMGT convention, CDR3 was defined as the stretch from the second conserved V-encoded cysteine up to the conserved J-encoded phenylalanine. The earlier analysis of about 590 of the donors excluded sequences that lacked an unambiguous match to a single V gene segment. In an earlier analysis of several hundred of the donors, a V segment was called functional when productive rearrangements were above 56.7%, and segregating when the standard deviation between donors exceeded 5%. A statistical classification framework was built to diagnose cytomegalovirus status from the catalog of TCR beta chain sequences. In a later analysis, V and J genes were assigned by comparing TCR nucleotide sequences against IMGT/GENE-DB human TR gene sequences. In a later analysis, CDR3 sequences and most-parsimonious VDJ recombination scenarios were assigned using the TCRdist pipeline. In a later analysis, each TCR beta chain was defined by its CDR3 amino acid sequence together with its V-gene family, and reads without a unique V-gene family were excluded. In a later analysis, 450 to 600 highly shared, low-generation-probability nucleotide sequences were removed to address suspected cross-contamination and a sequencing artifact. For each public chain, a later analysis derived a clonal expansion index from normalized ranks of inferred template counts within each repertoire. In a later analysis, generation probabilities were computed using a VDJ recombination model fitted to out-of-frame rearrangements, and the results were checked against IGoR. Hypergeometric tests were used in a later analysis to score TCR-TCR, TCR-HLA and TCR-CMV co-occurrence, with a repertoire-size bias correction applied to the TCR pairs. False discovery rates were estimated in a later analysis by permuting HLA or CMV assignments 20 times. In a later analysis, co-occurring TCRs were grouped using DBSCAN, with TCRdist sequence similarity added in when clustering inside HLA-allele-positive subsets. Repertoires with fewer than 30,000 or more than 120,000 public chains were left out of co-occurrence clustering, as were five repertoires with anomalous nucleotide sharing. Held by TCRdb, this immuneACCESS table contains in-frame sequences only and omits some clones. Under half of the omission traces to an unresolved V gene where checked; the cause of the rest is unknown. V and J calls and clone size are given by that table; D and trimming were obtained from the DNA. The sample contains over 120,000 clones, around 82% of them found a single time. The ten top clones hold about 3.2% of the sample.

CDR1 SGHNT and CDR2 YENEEA were looked up in the germline V gene. The CDR3 measures 14 amino acids from cysteine to phenylalanine. Solely the CDR3 DNA is kept, with 42 bases framed from the first base. Here V drops 4 bases and J drops 6 bases, and the junction holds 3 bases not matched to any gene. The receptor comes from a female donor in good health and CMV-seronegative. Sample: PBMCs. The chain links TRBV11-3 with TRBJ1-1, with TRBD1 identical over 12 junction bases. The sequence in DNA is TGTGCCAGCAGCTCGGGACAGGGGGCTGCTGAAGCTTTCTTT. This encodes CASSSGQGAAEAFF.